The next 6 T cell receptor beta chains were all read from a single sample in a study of T-cell memory formation after mild COVID-19 (dated by TCRdb to the early 2020s). The method was 5' RACE. TCRdb names Illumina NovaSeq 6000 as the instrument used. TCRdb reprocessing: public reads trimmed at Q25 with fastp, clones called with MiXCR, in-frame beta chains kept. Every distinct CDR3 protein forms one entry, paired with its most common genes and DNA. The sample table contains about 470,000 distinct CDR3 sequences; only one count was recorded for approximately 25% of them. The ten largest make up around 12% of the sample. The sequencing input was PBMCs or a T cell subset sorted from them (not recorded which). These receptors were collected from an adult woman who had mild COVID-19 (a few samples of this study predate the infection). The sample titles of this study are shuffled in the database, so cell type and time point are left out; the donor was told from shared clones.

CDR3 protein: CATSDLAQQNNEQFF. Here the CDR3 DNA reads TGTGCCACCAGTGATTTGGCCCAACAGAACAATGAGCAGTTCTTC. The chain employs TRBV24-1 and TRBJ2-1; no reliable D call. CDR3 length: 15 amino acids. Germline assignment: CDR1 KGHDR and CDR2 SFDVKD. The V and J ends lost 0 bases and 5 bases respectively, with 10 bases between them.

V and J are TRBV7-8 and TRBJ2-1; the D gene is possibly TRBD1 (6 bases). Trimming shortened V by 5 bases and J by 2 bases, and 13 bases separated the two germline ends. CDR3 length: 15 residues. Germline loops: CDR1 SGHVS, CDR2 FQNEAQ. CDR3 nucleotides: TGTGCCAGCAGCCTTGGACAGACCCCCTACAATGAGCAGTTCTTC. Translated, it gives CASSLGQTPYNEQFF.

The chain employs TRBV6-5 and TRBJ1-1; TRBD1 agrees at 7 bases. There are 14 residues in the CDR3. With 5 bases clipped from V and 4 bases from J, the junction kept 7 bases outside the gene matches. Per germline, CDR1 MNHEY and CDR2 SVGAGI. CDR3 in DNA: TGTGCCAGCAGTCTTGACAGGGTAATCACTGAAGCTTTCTTT. This encodes CASSLDRVITEAFF.

The chain carries TRBV12-3 or TRBV12-4 and TRBJ1-5; tentative D call: TRBD1 (5 bases). Deletions cut 6 bases from V and 5 bases from J, with 11 bases between. The CDR3 runs to 13 residues. The CDR3 nucleotides are TGTGCCAGCAGCCTCTCAGGGTATCAGCCCCAGCATTTT. Its translation: CASSLSGYQPQHF.

The V and J genes are TRBV20-1 and TRBJ2-3, with 9 positions matching TRBD2. This CDR3 spans 15 amino acids. V trimming: 1 base; J trimming: 5 bases; junction bases outside the gene matches: 7. Germline V lookup: CDR1 DFQATT, CDR2 SNEGSKA (reference sequence). In DNA form, the CDR3 reads TGCAGTGCTAGAGGGTTAGCGGGGGTCGGAGATACGCAGTATTTT. Its translation: CSARGLAGVGDTQYF.

This clonotype was counted at least ten times. The chain uses TRBV7-3 and TRBJ2-1, with a tentative D call TRBD2 (6 bases). CDR3 size: 17 residues. Germline CDR1 SGHTA, CDR2 FQGTGA. V was cut by 4 bases and J by 0 bases, with 16 bases left in between. CDR3 nucleotide sequence: TGTGCCAGCAGCTCCTTGGGAGGCTCGAGCTCCTACAATGAGCAGTTCTTC. It codes for CASSSLGGSSSYNEQFF.